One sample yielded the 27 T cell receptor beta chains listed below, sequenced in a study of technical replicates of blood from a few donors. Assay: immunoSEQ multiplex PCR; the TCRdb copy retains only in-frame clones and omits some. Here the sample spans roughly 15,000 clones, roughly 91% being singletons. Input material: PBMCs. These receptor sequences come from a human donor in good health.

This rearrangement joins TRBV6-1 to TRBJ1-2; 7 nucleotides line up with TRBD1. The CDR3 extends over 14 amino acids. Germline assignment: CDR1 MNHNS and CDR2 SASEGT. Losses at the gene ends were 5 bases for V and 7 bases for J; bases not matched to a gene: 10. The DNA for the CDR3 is TGTGCCAGCAGTACCACCACAGGGGAAGGTGGCTACACCTTC. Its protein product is CASSTTTGEGGYTF.

The CDR3 reads CASMPGRNRDEQYF. The CDR3 DNA reads as TGTGCCAGCATGCCGGGACGAAACAGGGACGAGCAGTACTTC. The gene calls are TRBV2 and TRBJ2-7; tentatively, D is TRBD1 (6 bases). CDR1 and CDR2 from the germline V gene are SNHLY and FYNNEI. The CDR3 totals 14 residues. Trimming removed 7 bases from V and 5 bases from J, with 18 bases in between.

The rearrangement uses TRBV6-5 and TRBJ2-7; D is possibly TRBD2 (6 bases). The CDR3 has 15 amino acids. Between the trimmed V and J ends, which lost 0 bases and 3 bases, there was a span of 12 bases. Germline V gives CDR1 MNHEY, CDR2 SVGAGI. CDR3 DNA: TGTGCCAGCAGTTACTCGGGGGGTTTGGGCTACGAGCAGTACTTC. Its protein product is CASSYSGGLGYEQYF.

The CDR3 here is CASSSEQGNTIYF. CDR3 DNA: TGCGCCAGCAGCTCAGAACAAGGAAACACCATATATTTT. The chain combines TRBV5-1 with TRBJ1-3; D gene unclear. CDR3 size: 13 residues. Germline CDR1 and CDR2: SGHRS and YFSETQ. V was clipped by 3 bases and J by 4 bases, with 8 bases between them.

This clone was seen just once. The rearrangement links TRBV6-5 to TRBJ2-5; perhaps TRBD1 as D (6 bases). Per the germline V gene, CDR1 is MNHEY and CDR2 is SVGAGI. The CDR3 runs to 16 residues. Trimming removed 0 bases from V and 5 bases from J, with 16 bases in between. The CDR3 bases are TGTGCCAGCAGTTACTCACCGCCGGACAGTGGGGAGACCCAGTACTTC. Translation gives CASSYSPPDSGETQYF.

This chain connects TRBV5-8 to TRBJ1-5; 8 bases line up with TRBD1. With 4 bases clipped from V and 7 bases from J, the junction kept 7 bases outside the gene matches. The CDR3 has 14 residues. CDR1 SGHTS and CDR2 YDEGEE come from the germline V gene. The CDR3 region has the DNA TGTGCCAGCAGCGCCAGGGGGCGCGTCCAGCCCCAGCATTTT. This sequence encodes CASSARGRVQPQHF.

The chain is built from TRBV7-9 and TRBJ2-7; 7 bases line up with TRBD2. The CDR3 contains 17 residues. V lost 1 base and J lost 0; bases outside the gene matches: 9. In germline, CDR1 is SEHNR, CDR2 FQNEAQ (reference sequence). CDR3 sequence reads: CASSLGAGGGVSYEQYF. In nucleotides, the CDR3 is TGTGCCAGCAGCTTAGGTGCCGGCGGGGGAGTCTCCTACGAGCAGTACTTC.

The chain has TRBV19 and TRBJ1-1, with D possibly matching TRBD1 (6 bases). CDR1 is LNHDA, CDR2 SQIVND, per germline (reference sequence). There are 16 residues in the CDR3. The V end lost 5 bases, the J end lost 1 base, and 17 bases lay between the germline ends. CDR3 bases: TGTGCCAGTAGTCCCCTCATGGGGGCCTCGAACACTGAAGCTTTCTTT. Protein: CASSPLMGASNTEAFF.

CDR3 nucleotides: TGTGCCAGCAGCCCCCAGGAGGGATTGGGAAACACCATATATTTT. The encoded protein is CASSPQEGLGNTIYF. The chain uses TRBV14 and TRBJ1-3; no clear D gene. The length of the CDR3 is 15 residues. The germline V and J ends were trimmed by 4 bases and 4 bases, with 14 bases remaining between them. Germline CDR1 reads SGHDN; CDR2 reads FVKESK.

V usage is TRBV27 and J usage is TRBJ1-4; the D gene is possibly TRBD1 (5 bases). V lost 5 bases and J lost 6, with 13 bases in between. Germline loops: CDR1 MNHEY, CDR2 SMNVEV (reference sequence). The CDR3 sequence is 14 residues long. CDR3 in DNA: TGTGCCAGCAGTATAGAATCGACAGATGAAAAACTGTTTTTT. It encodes CASSIESTDEKLFF.

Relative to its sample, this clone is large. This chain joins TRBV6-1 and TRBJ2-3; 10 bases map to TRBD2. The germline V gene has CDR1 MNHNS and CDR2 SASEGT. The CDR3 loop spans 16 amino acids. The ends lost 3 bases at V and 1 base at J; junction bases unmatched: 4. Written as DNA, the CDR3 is TGTGCCAGCAGTGATGAAGCGGGAGGGGGCACAGATACGCAGTATTTT. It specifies CASSDEAGGGTDTQYF.

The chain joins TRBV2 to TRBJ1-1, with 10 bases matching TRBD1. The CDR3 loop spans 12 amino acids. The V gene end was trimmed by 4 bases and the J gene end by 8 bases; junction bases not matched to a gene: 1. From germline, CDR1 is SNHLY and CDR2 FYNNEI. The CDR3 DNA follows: TGTGCCAGCAGTGGACAGGGGGCCGAAGCTTTCTTT. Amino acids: CASSGQGAEAFF.

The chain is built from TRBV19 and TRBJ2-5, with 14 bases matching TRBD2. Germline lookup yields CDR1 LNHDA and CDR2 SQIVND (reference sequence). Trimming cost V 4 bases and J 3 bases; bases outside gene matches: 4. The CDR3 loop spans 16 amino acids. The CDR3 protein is CASSRRLAGGEETQYF. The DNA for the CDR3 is TGTGCCAGTAGTAGACGACTAGCGGGAGGGGAAGAGACCCAGTACTTC.

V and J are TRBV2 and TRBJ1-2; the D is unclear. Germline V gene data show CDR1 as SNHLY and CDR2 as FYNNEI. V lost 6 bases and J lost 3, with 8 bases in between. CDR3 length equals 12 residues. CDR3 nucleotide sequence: TGTGCCAGCAGGGCGGCCCACTATGGCTACACCTTC. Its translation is CASRAAHYGYTF.

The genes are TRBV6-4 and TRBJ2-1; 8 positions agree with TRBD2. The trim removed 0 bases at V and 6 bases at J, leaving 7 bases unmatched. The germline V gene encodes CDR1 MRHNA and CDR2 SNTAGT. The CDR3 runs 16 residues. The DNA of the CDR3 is TGTGCCAGCAGTGACTCTGCAGCGGGAGATTTCAATGAGCAGTTCTTC. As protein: CASSDSAAGDFNEQFF.

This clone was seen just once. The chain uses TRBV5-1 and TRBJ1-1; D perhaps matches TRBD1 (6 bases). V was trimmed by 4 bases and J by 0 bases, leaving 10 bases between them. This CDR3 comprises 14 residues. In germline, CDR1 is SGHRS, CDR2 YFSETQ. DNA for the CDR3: TGCGCCAGCAGCCTCACAGGGTTGAACACTGAAGCTTTCTTT. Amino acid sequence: CASSLTGLNTEAFF.

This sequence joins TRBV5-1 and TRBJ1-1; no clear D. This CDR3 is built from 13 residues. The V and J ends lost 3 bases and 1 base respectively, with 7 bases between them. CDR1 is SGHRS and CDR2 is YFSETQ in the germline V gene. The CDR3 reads CASSSQRNTEAFF. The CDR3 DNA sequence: TGCGCCAGCAGCTCTCAGCGGAACACTGAAGCTTTCTTT.

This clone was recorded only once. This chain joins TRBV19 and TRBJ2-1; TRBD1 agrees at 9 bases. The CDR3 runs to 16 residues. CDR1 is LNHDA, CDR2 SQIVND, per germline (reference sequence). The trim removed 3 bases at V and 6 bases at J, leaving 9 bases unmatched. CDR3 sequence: CASSIEGTGISNEQFF. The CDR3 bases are TGTGCCAGTAGTATTGAGGGGACAGGGATTAGCAATGAGCAGTTCTTC.

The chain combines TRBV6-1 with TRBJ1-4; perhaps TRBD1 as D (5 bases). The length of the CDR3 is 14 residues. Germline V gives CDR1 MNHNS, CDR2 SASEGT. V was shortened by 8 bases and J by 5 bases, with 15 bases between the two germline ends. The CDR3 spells CASVRQPQNEKLFF. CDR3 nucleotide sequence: TGTGCCAGCGTTAGACAGCCCCAAAATGAAAAACTGTTTTTT.

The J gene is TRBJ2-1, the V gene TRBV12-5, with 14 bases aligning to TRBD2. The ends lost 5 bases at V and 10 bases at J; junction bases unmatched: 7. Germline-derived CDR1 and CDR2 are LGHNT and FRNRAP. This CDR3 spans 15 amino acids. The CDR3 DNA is TGTGCTAGTGGTAAAGGGACTAGCGGGAGTAAGGAGCAGTTCTTC. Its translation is CASGKGTSGSKEQFF.

The CDR3, as DNA: TGTGCCATCAGTCCACAGGGGACTGAAGCTTTCTTT. Encoded protein: CAISPQGTEAFF. This chain links TRBV10-3 with TRBJ1-1; 7 positions agree with TRBD1. The germline V gene has CDR1 ENHRY and CDR2 SYGVKD. This CDR3 is 12 amino acids long. The trim removed 5 bases at V and 5 bases at J, leaving 2 bases unmatched.

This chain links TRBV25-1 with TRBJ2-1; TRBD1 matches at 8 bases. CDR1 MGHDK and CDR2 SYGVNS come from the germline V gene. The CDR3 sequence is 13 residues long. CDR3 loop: CASKRTGRNEQFF. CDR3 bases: TGTGCTTCAAAAAGGACAGGGCGGAATGAGCAGTTCTTC.

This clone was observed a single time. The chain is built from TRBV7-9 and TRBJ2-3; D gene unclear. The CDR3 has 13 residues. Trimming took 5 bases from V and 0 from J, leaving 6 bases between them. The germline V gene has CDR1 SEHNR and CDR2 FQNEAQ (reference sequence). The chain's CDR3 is CASSPTSTDTQYF. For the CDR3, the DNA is TGTGCCAGCAGCCCAACTAGCACAGATACGCAGTATTTT.

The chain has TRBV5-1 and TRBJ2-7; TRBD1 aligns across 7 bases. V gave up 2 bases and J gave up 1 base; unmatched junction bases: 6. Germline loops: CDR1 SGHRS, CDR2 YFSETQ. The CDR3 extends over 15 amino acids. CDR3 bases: TGCGCCAGCAGCTTCGATGGGACAGTTTCCTACGAGCAGTACTTC. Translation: CASSFDGTVSYEQYF. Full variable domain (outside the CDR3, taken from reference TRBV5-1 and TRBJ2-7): KAGVTQTPRYLIKTRGQQVTLSCSPISGHRSVSWYQQTPGQGLQFLFEYFSETQRNKGNFPGRFSGRQFSNSRSEMNVSTLELGDSALYLCASSFDGTVSYEQYFGPGTRLTVT.

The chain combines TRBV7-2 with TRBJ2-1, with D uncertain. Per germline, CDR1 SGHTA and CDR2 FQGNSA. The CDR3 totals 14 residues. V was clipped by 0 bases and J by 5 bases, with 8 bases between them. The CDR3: CASSLALTNNEQFF. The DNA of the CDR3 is TGTGCCAGCAGCTTAGCGTTGACAAACAATGAGCAGTTCTTC.

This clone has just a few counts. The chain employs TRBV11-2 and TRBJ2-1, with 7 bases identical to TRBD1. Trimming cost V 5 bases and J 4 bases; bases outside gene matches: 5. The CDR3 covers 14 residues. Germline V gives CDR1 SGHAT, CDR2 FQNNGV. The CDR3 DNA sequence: TGTGCCAGCAGCCCACCGGGACAGTACAATGAGCAGTTCTTC. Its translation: CASSPPGQYNEQFF.

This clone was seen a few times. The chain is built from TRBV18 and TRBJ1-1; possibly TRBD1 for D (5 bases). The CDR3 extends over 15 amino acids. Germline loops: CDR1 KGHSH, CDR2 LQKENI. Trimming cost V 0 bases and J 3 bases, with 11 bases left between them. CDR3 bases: TGTGCCAGCTCACCACCGGCAGGGAGGGACACTGAAGCTTTCTTT. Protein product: CASSPPAGRDTEAFF.